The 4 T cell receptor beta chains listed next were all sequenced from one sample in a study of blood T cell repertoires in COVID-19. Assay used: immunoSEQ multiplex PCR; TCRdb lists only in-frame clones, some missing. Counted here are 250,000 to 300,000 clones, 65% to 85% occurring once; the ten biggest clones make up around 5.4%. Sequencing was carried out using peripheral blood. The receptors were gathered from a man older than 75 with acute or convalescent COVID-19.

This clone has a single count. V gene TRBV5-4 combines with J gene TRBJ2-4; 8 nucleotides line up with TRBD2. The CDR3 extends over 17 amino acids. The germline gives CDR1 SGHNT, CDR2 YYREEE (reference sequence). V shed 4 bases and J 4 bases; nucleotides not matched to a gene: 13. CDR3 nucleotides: TGTGCCAGCAGCCCGGGTACAGCGGGGGTAGTTAAAAACATTCAGTACTTC. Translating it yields CASSPGTAGVVKNIQYF.

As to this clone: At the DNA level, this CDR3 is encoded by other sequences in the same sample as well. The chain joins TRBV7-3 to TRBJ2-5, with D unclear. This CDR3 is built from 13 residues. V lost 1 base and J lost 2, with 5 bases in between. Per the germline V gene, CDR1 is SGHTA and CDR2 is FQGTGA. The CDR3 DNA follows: TGTGCCAGCAGCTTAAGTCTTCAAGAGACCCAGTACTTC. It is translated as CASSLSLQETQYF. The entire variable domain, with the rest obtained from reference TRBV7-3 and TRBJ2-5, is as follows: GAGVSQTPSNKVTEKGKYVELRCDPISGHTALYWYRQSLGQGPEFLIYFQGTGAADDSGLPNDRFFAVRPEGSVSTLKIQRTERGDSAVYLCASSLSLQETQYFGPGTRLLVL.

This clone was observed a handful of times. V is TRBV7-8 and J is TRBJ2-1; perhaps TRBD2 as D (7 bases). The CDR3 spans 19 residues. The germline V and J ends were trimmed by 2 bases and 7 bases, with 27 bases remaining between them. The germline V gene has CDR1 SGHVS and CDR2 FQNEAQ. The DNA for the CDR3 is TGTGCCAGCAGCTTAAGTCCCTCGATTTGGGGGGGCATAAGGAATGAGCAGTTCTTC. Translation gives CASSLSPSIWGGIRNEQFF.

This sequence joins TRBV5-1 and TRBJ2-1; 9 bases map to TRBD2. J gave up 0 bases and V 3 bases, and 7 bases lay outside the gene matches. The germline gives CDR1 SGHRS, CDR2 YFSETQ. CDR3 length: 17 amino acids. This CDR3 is CASSSLASGVSYNEQFF. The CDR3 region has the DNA TGCGCCAGCAGCTCCCTCGCTAGCGGGGTCTCCTACAATGAGCAGTTCTTC.